This TCR beta chain emerged from a study of blood T cells in healthy people across ages. On this clonotype: Its antigen is not known.

Study-wide points: Unsorted PBMCs ruled out conclusive naive versus antigen-experienced comparison. The fall in TCR beta diversity per million T cells was roughly linear with age.

For the second PCR, which ran for about 7 to 11 cycles, a sample-barcoded 5' primer and a J-beta primer mix were used. TCRdb independently ran MiXCR on the 5' RACE reads; one entry per CDR3 protein. This sample has about 1.6 million distinct CDR3 sequences, with roughly a third found just once. Staff drew approximately 9.7 milliliters of peripheral blood from each donor. Extracted total RNA amounted to at least 5.5 micrograms for each sample. Sequencing used blood. This clonotype was sampled from a woman between 25 and 40 years old in good health.

CDR3 amino acids: CASSIVKHTLGRNMRDTQYF. CDR3 bases: TGTGCCAGTAGTATAGTTAAACATACGCTGGGGCGCAACATGAGAGATACGCAGTATTTT. The chain combines TRBV19 with TRBJ2-3; D may be TRBD1 (5 bases). V was pared by 1 base and J by 5 bases, with 28 bases between. This CDR3 is 20 amino acids long. The germline CDR1 and CDR2 sequences are LNHDA and SQIVND (reference sequence). The full variable domain, with the rest looked up from reference TRBV19 and TRBJ2-3, is DGGITQSPKYLFRKEGQNVTLSCEQNLNHDAMYWYRQDPGQGLRLIYYSQIVNDFQKGDIAEGYSVSREKKESFPLTVTSAQKNPTAFYLCASSIVKHTLGRNMRDTQYFGPGTRLTVL.